This is a list of T cell receptor beta chains from one sample in a study of CD8 T cells in Susac syndrome. Each CDR3 protein is one row after TCRdb ran MiXCR on the immunoSEQ multiplex PCR reads. The repertoire holds hundreds of thousands of distinct CDR3 sequences, with approximately 85% as singletons. The sequenced material came from CD8+ T cells from PBMCs. The receptors were gathered from a human donor with multiple sclerosis. Each CDR3 is given with its conserved first and last residue.

cdr3_length: 13
v_call: TRBV10-1
cdr3_aa: CASSAGTGYEQYF

cdr3_length: 13
v_call: TRBV9
cdr3_aa: CASSSPDGNEQFF

cdr3_length: 15
v_call: TRBV20-1
cdr3_aa: CSAPDRVLAKNIQYF

cdr3_length: 16
v_call: TRBV19
cdr3_aa: CATRTSGRMGYNEQFF

cdr3_length: 15
v_call: TRBV9
cdr3_aa: CASSSRGSSYNEQFF

cdr3_length: 16
v_call: TRBV28
cdr3_aa: CASSSTPPGRNYGYTF

cdr3_length: 16
v_call: TRBV29-1
cdr3_aa: CSVEVRNVAGLYEQYF

cdr3_length: 17
v_call: TRBV11-2
cdr3_aa: CASSWLGTATSYNEQFF

cdr3_length: 16
v_call: TRBV19
cdr3_aa: CASRWKRSYSNQPQHF

cdr3_length: 13
v_call: TRBV5-6
cdr3_aa: CASSAPSGGVGYF

cdr3_length: 14
v_call: TRBV15
cdr3_aa: CATSNSGYQETQYF

cdr3_length: 18
v_call: TRBV3-1
cdr3_aa: CASSQDGTGGVSYNEQFF

cdr3_length: 15
v_call: TRBV27
cdr3_aa: CASSLTLAVSYEQYF

cdr3_length: 15
v_call: TRBV18
cdr3_aa: CASSPLDRSTDTQYF

cdr3_length: 15
v_call: TRBV27
cdr3_aa: CASSQDRGLGTEAFF

cdr3_length: 16
v_call: TRBV7-6
cdr3_aa: CASSMRRGGGNTEAFF

cdr3_length: 15
v_call: TRBV9
cdr3_aa: CASSVASTANYGYTF

cdr3_length: 14
v_call: TRBV27
cdr3_aa: CASSSRAPNEPQHF

cdr3_length: 15
v_call: TRBV7-9
cdr3_aa: CASSLGGASTDTQYF

cdr3_length: 13
v_call: TRBV7-9
cdr3_aa: CASNPSPTGELFF

cdr3_length: 16
v_call: TRBV4-1
cdr3_aa: CASSQDYSRPNTEAFF

cdr3_length: 12
v_call: TRBV12-3/TRBV12-4
cdr3_aa: CASSPQGNEQFF

cdr3_length: 13
v_call: TRBV9
cdr3_aa: CASNDRDPGELFF

cdr3_length: 15
v_call: TRBV23-1
cdr3_aa: CASRNYHSSYNEQFF

cdr3_length: 17
v_call: TRBV5-1
cdr3_aa: CASSLTAGRPNTGELFF

cdr3_length: 14
v_call: TRBV2
cdr3_aa: CASRPSGPRYEQYF

cdr3_length: 13
v_call: TRBV7-9
cdr3_aa: CASSKSEYNEQFF

cdr3_length: 18
v_call: TRBV6-1
cdr3_aa: CASSPYEGPTGEADTQYF

cdr3_length: 15
v_call: TRBV25-1
cdr3_aa: CATQGSRVGYNEQFF

cdr3_length: 16
v_call: TRBV6-1
cdr3_aa: CASSPGGRGEGYGYTF

cdr3_length: 17
v_call: TRBV5-6
cdr3_aa: CASSLRDRGRVNTEAFF

cdr3_length: 16
v_call: TRBV20-1
cdr3_aa: CSARDDRVLRRNEQFF

cdr3_length: 16
v_call: TRBV4-1
cdr3_aa: CASSHPRQGAFGELFF

cdr3_length: 17
v_call: TRBV7-8
cdr3_aa: CASSLLRVGDRIDIQYF

cdr3_length: 13
v_call: TRBV27
cdr3_aa: CASSLWGSDTQYF

cdr3_length: 14
v_call: TRBV2
cdr3_aa: CASRPPGQSYEQYF

cdr3_length: 16
v_call: TRBV27
cdr3_aa: CASSFGAGVPYNEQFF

cdr3_length: 13
v_call: TRBV4-1
cdr3_aa: CASSSSQGQPQHF

cdr3_length: 15
v_call: TRBV9
cdr3_aa: CASSVSGRGADEQYF

cdr3_length: 15
v_call: TRBV19
cdr3_aa: CASSIGPGFKQPQHF

cdr3_length: 16
v_call: TRBV7-9
cdr3_aa: CASSLSGGGRAHEQYF

cdr3_length: 13
v_call: TRBV7-9
cdr3_aa: CASSYQGNHEQYF

cdr3_length: 15
v_call: TRBV9
cdr3_aa: CASSATSGRKNEQFF

cdr3_length: 14
v_call: TRBV28
cdr3_aa: CASSVTGTTGELFF

cdr3_length: 15
v_call: TRBV9
cdr3_aa: CASSVGGSWGDEQFF

cdr3_length: 12
v_call: TRBV27
cdr3_aa: CATGQYTGELFF

cdr3_length: 16
v_call: TRBV4-1
cdr3_aa: CASSQGDSLRGETQYF

cdr3_length: 16
v_call: TRBV27
cdr3_aa: CASSLYRTGLTDTQYF

cdr3_length: 12
v_call: TRBV19
cdr3_aa: CASRTLNTEAFF

cdr3_length: 17
v_call: TRBV20-1
cdr3_aa: CSARDASSLAGGGEQFF

cdr3_length: 13
v_call: TRBV27
cdr3_aa: CATRGGTPYEQYF

cdr3_length: 11
v_call: TRBV24-1
cdr3_aa: CATGIEEEQFF

cdr3_length: 12
v_call: TRBV3-1
cdr3_aa: CASSPGGNEQFF

cdr3_length: 14
v_call: TRBV28
cdr3_aa: CASSRTGGTYEQYF